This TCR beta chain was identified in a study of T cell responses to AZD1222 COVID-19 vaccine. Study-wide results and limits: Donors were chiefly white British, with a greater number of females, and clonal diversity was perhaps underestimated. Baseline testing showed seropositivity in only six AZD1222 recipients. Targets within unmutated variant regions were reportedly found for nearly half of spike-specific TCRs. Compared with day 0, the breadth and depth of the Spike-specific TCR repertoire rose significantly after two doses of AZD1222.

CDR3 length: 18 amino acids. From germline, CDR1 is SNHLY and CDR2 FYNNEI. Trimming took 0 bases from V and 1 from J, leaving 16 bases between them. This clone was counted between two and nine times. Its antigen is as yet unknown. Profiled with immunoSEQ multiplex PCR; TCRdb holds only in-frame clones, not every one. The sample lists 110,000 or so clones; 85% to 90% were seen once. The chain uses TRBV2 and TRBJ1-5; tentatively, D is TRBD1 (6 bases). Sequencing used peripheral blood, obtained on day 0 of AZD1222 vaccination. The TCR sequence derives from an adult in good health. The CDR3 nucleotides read TGTGCCAGCAGTGAAGCGCTCAGGGGCTTCCGGAGCAATCAGCCCCAGCATTTT. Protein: CASSEALRGFRSNQPQHF.